This T cell receptor (beta chain) was obtained from a study of blood T cell repertoires in COVID-19. For the study at large: The United States, Italy and Spain supplied acute and convalescent COVID-19 samples. PBMCs, B-cell-depleted T cells, or T cells provided the cDNA or gDNA that made up the material.

Germline loops: CDR1 SGHDT, CDR2 YYEEEE. The J segment lost 7 bases and the V segment lost 1 base, leaving 8 bases of the junction unmatched. The CDR3 spans 16 residues. As processed by the authors: By means of reference gene primer amplification, nucleated cell counts were estimated. TCRdb's table, derived via immunoSEQ multiplex PCR, lists solely in-frame clones and lacks some. That table gives V, J and clone size, and the DNA gave D and trimming. The sample has about 71,000 clones, roughly 85% seen once. This clone appeared a few times. The sequencing input was peripheral blood. This clonotype was obtained from a man aged 30 to 39 with acute or convalescent COVID-19. The chain is built from TRBV5-6 and TRBJ2-7; 13 nucleotides agree with TRBD2. Written as DNA, the CDR3 is TGTGCCAGCAGCTTGCGGACTAGCGGGAGAGTAAGGGAGCAGTACTTC. This codes for CASSLRTSGRVREQYF.